These 15 T cell receptor beta chains were all obtained from the same sample, sequenced in a study of blood T cell repertoires in COVID-19. Libraries were prepared by immunoSEQ multiplex PCR; TCRdb keeps only in-frame clonotypes and omits some of them. The data hold 200,000 to 250,000 clones, with 85% to 90% observed a single time. Sequenced: PBMCs or T cells enriched from blood (not recorded which). All receptors derive from a man aged 50 to 59 who had been exposed to COVID-19.

The chain uses TRBV16 and TRBJ1-1; D is uncertain. Trimming cost V 0 bases and J 0 bases, with 8 bases left between them. This CDR3 is 15 amino acids long. Germline values: CDR1 KGHSY, CDR2 FQNENV. The CDR3 DNA is TGTGCCAGCAGCCAATCCGCAGTAATGAACACTGAAGCTTTCTTT. It is translated as CASSQSAVMNTEAFF.

The CDR3 is CASSVRGNQPQHF. In DNA form, the CDR3 reads TGTGCCAGCAGCGTCAGGGGAAATCAGCCCCAGCATTTT. The chain recombines TRBV7-8 with TRBJ1-5; D possibly corresponds to TRBD1 (6 bases). The germline CDR1 and CDR2 sequences are SGHVS and FQNEAQ. V shed 5 bases and J shed 4 bases, with 9 bases lying between them. CDR3 size: 13 residues.

DNA for the CDR3: TGTGCCAGCAGTTATCAGGTCTGGGCCCACTACAATGAGCAGTTCTTC. Its protein product is CASSYQVWAHYNEQFF. This chain uses TRBV6-5 with TRBJ2-1; no firm D call. Trimming took 3 bases from V and 3 from J, leaving 15 bases between them. The germline V gene has CDR1 MNHEY and CDR2 SVGAGI. There are 16 residues in the CDR3.

This clone appeared a single time. The chain employs TRBV2 and TRBJ2-5; 7 bases are a match to TRBD1. Germline CDR1 is SNHLY and CDR2 is FYNNEI. The CDR3 length is 12 residues. With 5 bases clipped from V and 6 bases from J, the junction kept 3 bases outside the gene matches. The CDR3 protein is CASSRDSQTQYF. The CDR3 DNA sequence: TGTGCCAGCAGTCGGGACAGTCAGACCCAGTACTTC.

This chain connects TRBV28 to TRBJ2-3; TRBD2 might be the D (6 bases). This CDR3 has 11 residues. From germline, CDR1 is MDHEN and CDR2 SYDVKM. V shed 5 bases and J shed 10 bases, with 10 bases lying between them. The CDR3 region has the DNA TGTGCCAGCAGTATTGGCGGGGCGCAGTATTTT. Amino acid sequence: CASSIGGAQYF.

This chain's CDR3 is CASSFYVGPSNIQYF. The DNA of the CDR3 is TGTGCCAGCAGCTTTTATGTGGGGCCCAGCAACATTCAGTACTTC. The chain has TRBV7-6 and TRBJ2-4; a possible D gene is TRBD1 (5 bases). Between the trimmed V and J ends, which lost 3 bases and 7 bases, there was a span of 16 bases. Germline CDR1 and CDR2: SGHVS and FNYEAQ. The CDR3 runs to 15 residues.

The genes are TRBV29-1 and TRBJ1-5; D unclear. CDR1 is SQVTM and CDR2 is ANQGSEA in the germline V gene. The germline V and J ends were trimmed by 4 bases and 1 base, with 8 bases remaining between them. The CDR3 contains 13 residues. CDR3 loop: CSVGGLSNQPQHF. The CDR3 region has the DNA TGCAGCGTTGGAGGGCTCAGCAATCAGCCCCAGCATTTT.

The chain couples TRBV5-1 to TRBJ2-3, with D tentatively TRBD2 (6 bases). CDR3 size: 15 residues. Trimming cost V 0 bases and J 3 bases, with 11 bases left between them. From germline, CDR1 is SGHRS and CDR2 YFSETQ. DNA for the CDR3: TGCGCCAGCAGCTTGGAGGGGCGGGGAACAGATACGCAGTATTTT. Amino acid sequence: CASSLEGRGTDTQYF.

J is TRBJ2-1 and V is TRBV19; D perhaps matches TRBD1 (5 bases). Germline CDR1 LNHDA, CDR2 SQIVND (reference sequence). CDR3 size: 15 residues. V was pared by 3 bases and J by 5 bases, with 14 bases between. The CDR3 loop reads CASSMARVENNEQFF. The CDR3 DNA is TGTGCCAGTAGTATGGCCAGGGTGGAGAACAATGAGCAGTTCTTC.

This chain joins TRBV11-2 and TRBJ1-1; 7 bases align to TRBD1. V trimming: 6 bases; J trimming: 1 base; junction bases outside the gene matches: 14. CDR1 and CDR2 from the germline V gene are SGHAT and FQNNGV. CDR3 length equals 17 residues. CDR3 amino acids: CASRSGGIRVWNTEAFF. The CDR3 DNA sequence: TGTGCCAGCAGGTCAGGGGGGATAAGGGTGTGGAACACTGAAGCTTTCTTT.

The chain is built from TRBV18 and TRBJ2-2; no reliable D call. Germline V gene lookup returns CDR1 KGHSH and CDR2 LQKENI. The CDR3 is 15 amino acids. Trimming cost V 3 bases and J 2 bases, with 10 bases left between them. The CDR3 DNA follows: TGTGCCAGCTCACCCTTATTCCCCAACACCGGGGAGCTGTTTTTT. This encodes CASSPLFPNTGELFF.

The CDR3 reads CASKVGHSGNTIYF. In DNA, the CDR3 is TGTGCCAGCAAAGTTGGGCACTCTGGAAACACCATATATTTT. V is TRBV27 and J is TRBJ1-3; no clear D. Trimming shortened V by 7 bases and J by 0 bases, and 10 bases separated the two germline ends. The CDR3 consists of 14 residues. CDR1 and CDR2 (germline): MNHEY, SMNVEV (reference sequence).

The CDR3 loop is CASSHLPGQGNTGELFF. CDR3 nucleotide sequence: TGTGCCAGCAGCCACTTACCGGGACAGGGGAACACCGGGGAGCTGTTTTTT. The chain links TRBV7-9 to TRBJ2-2; 9 nucleotides align to TRBD1. Per the germline V gene, CDR1 is SEHNR and CDR2 is FQNEAQ (reference sequence). The V gene end was trimmed by 5 bases and the J gene end by 1 base; junction bases not matched to a gene: 8. The CDR3 totals 17 residues.

This chain links TRBV6-5 with TRBJ1-1, with D hard to call. Trimming left V 6 bases short and J 6 bases short, with 14 bases between. In germline, CDR1 is MNHEY, CDR2 SVGAGI. The CDR3 has 13 residues. The DNA of the CDR3 is TGTGCCAGCAGGCCCCGGAGGGTCGCTGAAGCTTTCTTT. Translation gives CASRPRRVAEAFF.

The V gene is TRBV29-1, the J gene TRBJ1-3, with D possibly being TRBD1 (5 bases). V was pared by 0 bases and J by 4 bases, with 7 bases between. There are 13 residues in the CDR3. CDR1 is SQVTM, CDR2 ANQGSEA, per germline. The CDR3: CSVEDGAGNTIYF. The CDR3, as DNA: TGCAGCGTTGAAGATGGGGCGGGAAACACCATATATTTT.